The T cell receptor (beta chain) described here comes from a study of blood T cell repertoires in COVID-19. Clones were sequenced by immunoSEQ multiplex PCR, and TCRdb holds only the in-frame ones, with some missing. The sample includes some 420,000 clones, more than 80% seen only once; the top ten take roughly 1.1%. CDR1 is SGHDT, CDR2 YYEEEE, per germline. The CDR3 sequence is 14 residues long. The germline V and J ends were trimmed by 4 bases and 1 base, with 11 bases remaining between them. What was sequenced was PBMCs or T cells enriched from blood (not recorded which). The TCR sequence derives from a man aged 25 to 40 who had recovered from COVID-19. This sequence joins TRBV5-6 and TRBJ2-5; D ambiguous. The CDR3: CASSHTRLQETQYF. CDR3 in DNA: TGTGCCAGCAGCCACACCCGTCTCCAAGAGACCCAGTACTTC.